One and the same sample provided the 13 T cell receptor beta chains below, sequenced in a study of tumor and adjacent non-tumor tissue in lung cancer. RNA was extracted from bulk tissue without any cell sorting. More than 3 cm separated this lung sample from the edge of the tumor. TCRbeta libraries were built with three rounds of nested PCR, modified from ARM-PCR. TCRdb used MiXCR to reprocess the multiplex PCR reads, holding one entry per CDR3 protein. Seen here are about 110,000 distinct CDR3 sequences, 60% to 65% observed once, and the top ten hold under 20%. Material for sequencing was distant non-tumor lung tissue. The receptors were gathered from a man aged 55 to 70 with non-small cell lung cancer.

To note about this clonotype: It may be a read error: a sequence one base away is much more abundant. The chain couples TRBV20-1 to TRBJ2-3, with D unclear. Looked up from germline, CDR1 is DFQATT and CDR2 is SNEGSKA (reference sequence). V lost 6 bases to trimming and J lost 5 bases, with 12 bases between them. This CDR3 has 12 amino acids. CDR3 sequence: CSASLHIDTQYF. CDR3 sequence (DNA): TGCAGTGCCTCGTTACATATAGATACGCAGTATTTT.

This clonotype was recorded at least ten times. This chain's CDR3 is CASSLDRGGEAFF. The CDR3 coding sequence is TGTGCCAGCAGCCTCGACAGGGGAGGTGAAGCTTTCTTT. The V call is TRBV7-9, the J call TRBJ1-1; 8 bases map to TRBD1. V lost 5 bases to trimming and J lost 7 bases; unmatched junction nucleotides: 6. Germline V lookup: CDR1 SEHNR, CDR2 FQNEAQ (reference sequence). The CDR3 covers 13 residues.

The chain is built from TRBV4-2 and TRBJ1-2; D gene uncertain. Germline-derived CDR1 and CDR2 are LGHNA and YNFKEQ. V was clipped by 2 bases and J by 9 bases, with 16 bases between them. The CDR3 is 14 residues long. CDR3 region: CASSQTFGSLSYTF. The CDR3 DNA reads TGTGCCAGCAGCCAAACCTTTGGTTCTCTTAGCTACACCTTC.

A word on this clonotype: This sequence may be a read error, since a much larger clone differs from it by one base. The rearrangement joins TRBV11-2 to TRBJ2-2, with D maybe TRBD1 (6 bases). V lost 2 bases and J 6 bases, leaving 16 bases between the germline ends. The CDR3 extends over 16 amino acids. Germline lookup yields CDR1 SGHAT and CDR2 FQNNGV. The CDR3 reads CASSLYPGVKAGELFF. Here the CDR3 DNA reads TGTGCCAGCAGCTTATATCCAGGGGTCAAAGCCGGGGAGCTGTTTTTT.

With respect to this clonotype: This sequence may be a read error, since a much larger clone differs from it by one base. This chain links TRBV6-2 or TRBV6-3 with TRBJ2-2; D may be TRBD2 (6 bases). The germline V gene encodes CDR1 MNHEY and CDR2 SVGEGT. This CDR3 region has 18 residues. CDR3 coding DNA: TGTGCCAGCAGTTACCCCACACCCGCCTTAGACCGAGGCGGGGAGGTGTTTTTT. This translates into CASSYPTPALDRGGEVFF.

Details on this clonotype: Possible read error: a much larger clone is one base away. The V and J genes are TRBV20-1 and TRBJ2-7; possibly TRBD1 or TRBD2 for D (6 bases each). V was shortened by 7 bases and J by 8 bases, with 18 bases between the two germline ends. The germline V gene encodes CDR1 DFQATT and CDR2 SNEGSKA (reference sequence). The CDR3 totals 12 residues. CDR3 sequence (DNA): TGCAGTGGGGGGGCAGGGCTAGCGAAGCAGTACTTC. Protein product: CSGGAGLAKQYF.

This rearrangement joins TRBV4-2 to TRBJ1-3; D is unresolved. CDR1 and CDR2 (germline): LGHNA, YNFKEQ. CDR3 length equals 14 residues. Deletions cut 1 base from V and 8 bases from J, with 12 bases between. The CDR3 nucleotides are TGTGCCAGCAGCCAAGTGGGCTCTGTAGACACCATATATTTT. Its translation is CASSQVGSVDTIYF.

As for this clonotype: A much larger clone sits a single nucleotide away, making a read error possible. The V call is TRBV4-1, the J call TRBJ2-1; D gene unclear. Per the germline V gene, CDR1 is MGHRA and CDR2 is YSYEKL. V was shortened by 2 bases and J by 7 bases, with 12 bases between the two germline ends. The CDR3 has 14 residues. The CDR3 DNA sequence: TGCGCCAGCAGCCAATATCTACCTAAGAATGAGCAGTTCTTC. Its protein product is CASSQYLPKNEQFF.

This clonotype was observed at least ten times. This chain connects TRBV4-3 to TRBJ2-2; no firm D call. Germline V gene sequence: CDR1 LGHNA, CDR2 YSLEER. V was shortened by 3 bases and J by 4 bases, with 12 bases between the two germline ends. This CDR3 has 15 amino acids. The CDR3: CASSHRGGGTGELFF. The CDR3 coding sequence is TGCGCCAGCAGCCACAGAGGTGGTGGCACCGGGGAGCTGTTTTTT.

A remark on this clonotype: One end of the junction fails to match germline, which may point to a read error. The CDR3: CDSSIIGGEHFF. DNA for the CDR3: TGTGACAGCAGTATCATAGGGGGTGAGCACTTCTTC. J is TRBJ2-1 and V is TRBV6-2 or TRBV6-3; a weak D match, TRBD1 (6 bases). CDR1 MNHEY and CDR2 SVGEGT come from the germline V gene. This CDR3 has 12 amino acids.

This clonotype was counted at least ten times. This CDR3 reads CASGQGVSDTQYF. The CDR3, as DNA: TGTGCCAGCGGACAGGGTGTTTCAGATACGCAGTATTTT. The chain couples TRBV12-3 or TRBV12-4 to TRBJ2-3; 8 bases are shared with TRBD1. This CDR3 has 13 residues. V dropped 8 bases and J dropped 4; count of bases not matched to a gene: 5.

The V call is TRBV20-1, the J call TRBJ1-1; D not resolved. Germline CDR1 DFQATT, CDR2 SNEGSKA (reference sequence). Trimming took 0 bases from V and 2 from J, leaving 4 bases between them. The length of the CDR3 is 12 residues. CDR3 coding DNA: TGCAGTGCTAGAGAGTTTAACACTGAAGCTTTCTTT. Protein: CSAREFNTEAFF.

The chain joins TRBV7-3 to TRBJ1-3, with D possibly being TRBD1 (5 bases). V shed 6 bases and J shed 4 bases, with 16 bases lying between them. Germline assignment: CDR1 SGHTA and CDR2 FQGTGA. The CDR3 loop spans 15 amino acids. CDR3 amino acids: CASSPGTSPGNTIYF. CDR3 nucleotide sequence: TGTGCCAGCAGTCCCGGGACCTCACCCGGAAACACCATATATTTT.